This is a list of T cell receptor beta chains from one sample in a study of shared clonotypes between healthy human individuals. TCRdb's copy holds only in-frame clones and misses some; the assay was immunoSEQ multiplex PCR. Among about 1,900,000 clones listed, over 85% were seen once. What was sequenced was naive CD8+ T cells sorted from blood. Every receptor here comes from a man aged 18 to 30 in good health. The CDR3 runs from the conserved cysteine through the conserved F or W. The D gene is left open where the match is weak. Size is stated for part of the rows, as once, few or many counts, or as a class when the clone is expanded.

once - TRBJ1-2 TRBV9 CASNSHMGDGNYGYTF TGTGCCAGCAACAGTCACATGGGGGATGGTAACTATGGCTACACCTTC
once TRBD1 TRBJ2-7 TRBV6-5 CASSSTGESYEQYF TGTGCCAGCAGTTCGACAGGGGAATCCTACGAGCAGTACTTC
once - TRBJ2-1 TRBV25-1 CASSEVGPVDEQFF TGTGCCAGCAGTGAGGTGGGGCCCGTCGATGAGCAGTTCTTC
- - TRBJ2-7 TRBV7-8 CASSSGGGGGYEQYF TGTGCCAGCAGCTCAGGAGGGGGAGGGGGCTACGAGCAGTACTTC
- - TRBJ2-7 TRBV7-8 CASSLGWGEYEQYF TGTGCCAGCAGCTTAGGTTGGGGCGAATACGAGCAGTACTTC
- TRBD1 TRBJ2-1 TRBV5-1 CASSLEGGLGYNEQFF TGCGCCAGCAGCTTGGAAGGGGGCTTGGGTTACAATGAGCAGTTCTTC
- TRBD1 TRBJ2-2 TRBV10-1 CASSSTGDTGELFF TGCGCCAGCAGTTCGACAGGGGACACCGGGGAGCTGTTTTTT
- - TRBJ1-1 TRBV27 CASSPGRSNTEAFF TGTGCCAGCAGCCCGGGTAGGAGCAACACTGAAGCTTTCTTT
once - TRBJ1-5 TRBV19 CASSIGVYSNQPQHF TGTGCCAGTAGTATCGGGGTTTATAGCAATCAGCCCCAGCATTTT
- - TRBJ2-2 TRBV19 CASSSMGAGTGELFF TGTGCCAGTAGTAGCATGGGGGCAGGCACCGGGGAGCTGTTTTTT
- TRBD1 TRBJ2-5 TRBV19 CASSAGTGGGETQYF TGTGCCAGTAGTGCTGGGACAGGGGGTGGGGAGACCCAGTACTTC
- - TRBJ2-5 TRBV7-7 CASSLGQTQETQYF TGTGCTAGCAGCTTAGGACAGACCCAAGAGACCCAGTACTTC
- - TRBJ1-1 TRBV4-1 CASSHPQGVGTEAFF TGCGCCAGCAGCCACCCACAGGGTGTCGGCACTGAAGCTTTCTTT
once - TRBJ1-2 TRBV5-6 CASSLGADGYTF TGTGCCAGCAGCTTGGGGGCGGATGGCTACACCTTC
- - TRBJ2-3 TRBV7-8 CASSLDQWDTQYF TGTGCCAGCAGCTTAGATCAATGGGATACGCAGTATTTT
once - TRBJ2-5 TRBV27 CASSPSGGETIETQYF TGTGCCAGCAGTCCAAGCGGCGGGGAGACTATAGAGACCCAGTACTTC
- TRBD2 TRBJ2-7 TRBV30 CAWSVREEYEQYF TGTGCCTGGAGTGTCCGGGAGGAATACGAGCAGTACTTC
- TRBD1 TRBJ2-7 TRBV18 CASSPLTGSVYEQYF TGTGCCAGCTCCCCGCTGACAGGGAGCGTCTACGAGCAGTACTTC
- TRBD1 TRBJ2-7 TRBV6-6 CASSPTGGEQYF TGTGCCAGCAGCCCGACAGGGGGCGAGCAGTACTTC
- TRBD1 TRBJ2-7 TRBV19 CASSAAGTGEYEQYF TGTGCCAGTAGTGCCGCCGGGACAGGGGAGTACGAGCAGTACTTC
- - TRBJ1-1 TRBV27 CASSLNRANTEAFF TGTGCCAGCAGTCTAAACAGGGCTAACACTGAAGCTTTCTTT